The 24 T cell receptor beta chains listed next were all sequenced from one sample in a study of shared clonotypes between healthy human individuals. CD8 cells classed as naive were CD45RO-negative and positively selected for CCR7, excluding terminally differentiated effector memory CD45RA+ cells. Method: immunoSEQ multiplex PCR; TCRdb's copy keeps in-frame clones and lacks some. The table lists roughly 2.1 million clones, roughly 91% of them singletons, with 1.5% to 2% in the top ten. Specimen: naive CD8+ T cells from PBMCs. Receptors were obtained from a young man in good health. Some clones in this sample may be carry-over from other donors' samples.

V and J are TRBV27 and TRBJ2-7; 10 bases map to TRBD1. The CDR3 runs to 14 residues. Losses at the gene ends were 6 bases for V and 3 bases for J; bases not matched to a gene: 5. Germline V gives CDR1 MNHEY, CDR2 SMNVEV (reference sequence). The CDR3 sequence is CASSHDRGLYEQYF. The CDR3 bases are TGTGCCAGCAGCCACGACAGGGGGCTCTACGAGCAGTACTTC.

This clone was found once. The sample has other DNA sequences that encode this CDR3 too. The chain joins TRBV9 to TRBJ1-2; D gene uncertain. V was trimmed by 3 bases and J by 4 bases, leaving 7 bases between them. The CDR3 consists of 12 residues. Germline V gives CDR1 SGDLS, CDR2 YYNGEE. CDR3 protein: CASSAPGYGYTF. In DNA form, the CDR3 reads TGTGCCAGCAGCGCACCGGGCTATGGCTACACCTTC.

The J gene is TRBJ2-7, the V gene TRBV9; maybe TRBD2 (6 bases). This CDR3 has 14 amino acids. CDR1 and CDR2 (germline): SGDLS, YYNGEE. The V and J ends lost 5 bases and 7 bases respectively, with 19 bases between them. The CDR3 spells CASSSGSSPREQYF. The CDR3 DNA follows: TGTGCCAGCAGTTCCGGGAGTAGCCCTCGGGAGCAGTACTTC.

The chain couples TRBV7-8 to TRBJ1-3, with 10 positions matching TRBD1. Germline CDR1 is SGHVS and CDR2 is FQNEAQ. V lost 2 bases, J lost 0 bases, and 4 bases stayed unmatched. This CDR3 region has 17 residues. CDR3 sequence reads: CASSLRTGGFSGNTIYF. The CDR3 DNA sequence: TGTGCCAGCAGCTTAAGGACAGGGGGATTCTCTGGAAACACCATATATTTT.

This chain links TRBV7-8 with TRBJ2-7, with 7 bases lining up with TRBD2. J gave up 0 bases and V 2 bases, and 10 bases lay outside the gene matches. Germline-derived CDR1 and CDR2 are SGHVS and FQNEAQ. The CDR3 is 17 residues long. CDR3 nucleotides: TGTGCCAGCAGCTTACCCTCTAGTGGCGGGAGCTCCTACGAGCAGTACTTC. Encoded protein: CASSLPSSGGSSYEQYF.

The chain links TRBV5-1 to TRBJ2-6; D gene uncertain. V gave up 7 bases and J gave up 0 bases, with 8 bases separating them. Germline V lookup: CDR1 SGHRS, CDR2 YFSETQ. This CDR3 is 14 amino acids long. The chain's CDR3 is CASRLSSGANVLTF. CDR3 coding DNA: TGCGCCAGCCGACTGAGCTCTGGGGCCAACGTCCTGACTTTC. Using reference TRBV5-1 and TRBJ2-6 for the parts outside the CDR3, the full variable domain is KAGVTQTPRYLIKTRGQQVTLSCSPISGHRSVSWYQQTPGQGLQFLFEYFSETQRNKGNFPGRFSGRQFSNSRSEMNVSTLELGDSALYLCASRLSSGANVLTFGAGSRLTVL.

The V gene is TRBV11-2, the J gene TRBJ2-7; 13 bases are shared with TRBD2. The CDR3 extends over 18 amino acids. V lost 5 bases and J lost 2; bases outside the gene matches: 12. Germline lookup yields CDR1 SGHAT and CDR2 FQNNGV. CDR3 coding DNA: TGTGCCAGCAGCCACAACCGACTAGCGGGAGGTGTACCCTACGAGCAGTACTTC. Translation: CASSHNRLAGGVPYEQYF.

This chain links TRBV2 with TRBJ2-3, with D perhaps TRBD2 (5 bases). Trimming took 6 bases from V and 2 from J, leaving 15 bases between them. This CDR3 is built from 15 residues. CDR1 SNHLY and CDR2 FYNNEI come from the germline V gene. CDR3 nucleotide sequence: TGTGCCAGCAGCTCTCCCCACGGGGTCACAGATACGCAGTATTTT. It encodes CASSSPHGVTDTQYF.

This clone was detected only once. V and J are TRBV7-9 and TRBJ2-7, with 7 positions matching TRBD1. The CDR3 is 15 residues long. The J segment lost 6 bases and the V segment lost 1 base, leaving 9 bases of the junction unmatched. Per germline, CDR1 SEHNR and CDR2 FQNEAQ (reference sequence). CDR3 amino acids: CASSLGGTDLVEQYF. CDR3 sequence (DNA): TGTGCCAGCAGCTTAGGAGGGACAGATCTGGTCGAGCAGTACTTC.

This sequence joins TRBV28 and TRBJ1-1; D is ambiguous. V lost 3 bases and J lost 0, with 14 bases in between. CDR3 size: 16 residues. CDR1 and CDR2 (germline): MDHEN, SYDVKM. CDR3 in amino acids: CASSFSRGRMNTEAFF. In DNA, the CDR3 is TGTGCCAGCAGTTTCTCGCGCGGCAGGATGAACACTGAAGCTTTCTTT.

The chain joins TRBV10-2 to TRBJ2-1; perhaps TRBD2 as D (7 bases). Germline-derived CDR1 and CDR2 are WSHSY and SAAADI. V was trimmed by 6 bases and J by 8 bases, leaving 11 bases between them. The CDR3 totals 12 residues. The CDR3 nucleotides are TGCGCCAGCAGGGGGGGGGCACATGAGCAGTTCTTC. It specifies CASRGGAHEQFF.

This clone came up once. The chain couples TRBV9 to TRBJ2-3; tentatively, D is TRBD2 (7 bases). The CDR3 consists of 15 residues. Trimming removed 7 bases at V and 0 bases at J, with 15 bases between. Germline CDR1 is SGDLS and CDR2 is YYNGEE. Here the CDR3 reads CASQGGGLSTDTQYF. The CDR3 DNA reads TGTGCCAGCCAAGGGGGGGGCCTCAGCACAGATACGCAGTATTTT.

The chain carries TRBV2 and TRBJ2-3, with D perhaps given as TRBD1 or TRBD2 (5 bases each). This CDR3 region has 15 residues. The germline V gene has CDR1 SNHLY and CDR2 FYNNEI. The V end was cut by 8 bases, the J end by 1 base, with 16 bases between. In DNA form, the CDR3 reads TGTGCCAGCCCCAGCGCAGTGGGGGGCACAGATACGCAGTATTTT. This sequence encodes CASPSAVGGTDTQYF.

This chain uses TRBV5-4 with TRBJ2-3; the D gene is possibly TRBD2 (6 bases). The V gene's germline CDR1 is SGHNT and CDR2 YYREEE (reference sequence). With 1 base removed from V and 6 bases from J, the gap between germline ends came to 12 bases. The CDR3 is 14 residues long. This chain's CDR3 is CASSLWDSGDTQYF. CDR3 DNA sequence: TGTGCCAGCAGCTTGTGGGACTCCGGGGATACGCAGTATTTT. The complete variable domain, with remaining parts taken from reference TRBV5-4 and TRBJ2-3, reads ETGVTQSPTHLIKTRGQQVTLRCSSQSGHNTVSWYQQALGQGPQFIFQYYREEENGRGNFPPRFSGLQFPNYSSELNVNALELDDSALYLCASSLWDSGDTQYFGPGTRLTVL.

This chain uses TRBV19 with TRBJ2-3, with 9 nucleotides matching TRBD2. Germline V CDR1 and CDR2: LNHDA, SQIVND (reference sequence). This CDR3 has 15 residues. J was trimmed by 6 bases and V by 4 bases; bases with no gene match: 8. This CDR3 reads CASSSQREAGDTQYF. The CDR3 DNA sequence: TGTGCCAGTAGTAGTCAGCGGGAGGCCGGGGATACGCAGTATTTT.

V and J are TRBV7-3 and TRBJ2-7; the match to TRBD2 covers 7 bases. CDR3 length: 14 amino acids. V lost 4 bases, J lost 6 bases, and 9 bases stayed unmatched. Per the germline V gene, CDR1 is SGHTA and CDR2 is FQGTGA. CDR3 amino acids: CASSSRGGSTEQYF. The CDR3 bases are TGTGCCAGCAGCTCTAGGGGCGGGAGTACCGAGCAGTACTTC.

This chain connects TRBV19 to TRBJ2-3; TRBD2 matches 8 bases. V gave up 3 bases and J gave up 4 bases; unmatched junction bases: 6. Germline V gene sequence: CDR1 LNHDA, CDR2 SQIVND (reference sequence). This CDR3 region has 15 residues. The CDR3 DNA reads as TGTGCCAGTAGTATTAGCGGGAACTCGGCAGATACGCAGTATTTT. This sequence encodes CASSISGNSADTQYF.

The chain recombines TRBV27 with TRBJ2-7; 8 bases are a match to TRBD1. This CDR3 is 14 amino acids long. After removal of 8 bases from V and 2 bases from J, the junction contained 8 bases not matched to a gene. Germline V gene lookup returns CDR1 MNHEY and CDR2 SMNVEV (reference sequence). The CDR3 here is CASSAGTGTYEQYF. DNA for the CDR3: TGTGCCAGCTCCGCCGGGACAGGAACCTACGAGCAGTACTTC.

The chain is built from TRBV27 and TRBJ2-7, with D perhaps matching TRBD1 (6 bases). The V end lost 6 bases, the J end lost 3 bases, and 18 bases lay between the germline ends. CDR1 is MNHEY and CDR2 is SMNVEV in the germline V gene (reference sequence). This CDR3 spans 15 amino acids. The CDR3 coding sequence is TGTGCCAGCAGGGATCAGGGGCCGCTGATCTACGAGCAGTACTTC. Protein product: CASRDQGPLIYEQYF.

This chain connects TRBV9 to TRBJ2-1; 7 bases agree with TRBD2. Germline CDR1 and CDR2: SGDLS and YYNGEE. Trimming removed 0 bases from V and 0 bases from J; junction bases left unmatched: 6. The CDR3 consists of 17 residues. In DNA, the CDR3 is TGTGCCAGCAGCGTAGGGCAACGCGGGAGCTCCTACAATGAGCAGTTCTTC. Translation: CASSVGQRGSSYNEQFF.

About this clone itself: Other DNA sequences from this sample encode an identical CDR3 as well. The chain joins TRBV27 to TRBJ1-5, with 7 bases matching TRBD1. V lost 8 bases and J lost 2; bases outside the gene matches: 6. CDR3 size: 14 residues. Germline assignment: CDR1 MNHEY and CDR2 SMNVEV (reference sequence). In DNA, the CDR3 is TGTGCCAGCTCCGACAGGGTCGGCAATCAGCCCCAGCATTTT. Encoded protein: CASSDRVGNQPQHF.

The chain recombines TRBV29-1 with TRBJ2-1, with D perhaps matching TRBD2 (5 bases). CDR1 is SQVTM and CDR2 is ANQGSEA in the germline V gene. The ends were cut back, 4 bases at V and 15 bases at J, with 16 bases in the middle. The CDR3 has 11 residues. CDR3 region: CSVGTTGSGFF. The CDR3 DNA reads TGCAGCGTTGGCACTACGGGATCCGGGTTCTTC.

J is TRBJ2-7 and V is TRBV19; 9 positions match TRBD2. The length of the CDR3 is 13 residues. The ends lost 3 bases at V and 6 bases at J; junction bases unmatched: 3. In germline, CDR1 is LNHDA, CDR2 SQIVND (reference sequence). CDR3 residues: CASSISGRTEQYF. In DNA, the CDR3 is TGTGCCAGTAGTATTAGCGGGAGAACCGAGCAGTACTTC.

J is TRBJ1-2 and V is TRBV13; 9 nucleotides line up with TRBD1. The CDR3 spans 13 residues. Per germline, CDR1 PRHDT and CDR2 FYEKMQ (reference sequence). The ends lost 3 bases at V and 6 bases at J; junction bases unmatched: 2. CDR3 in amino acids: CASSFRDRDGYTF. CDR3 coding DNA: TGTGCCAGCAGCTTCCGGGACAGGGATGGCTACACCTTC.